This T cell receptor (beta chain) was recovered during a study of CD8 T cell repertoires and HIV-1 epitope variants. Study background: Each of Twenty-five Gag and Nef epitope peptides stimulated a separate culture. Tested: three Gag epitope families, Nef HW9 and YT9. The baseline condition was 1M T cells left uncultured.

This clone was detected only a few times. The antigen is unknown. This table comes from immunoSEQ multiplex PCR, and its TCRdb copy is limited to in-frame clones, with some not included. The sample yields several thousand clones, roughly 65% seen once. The sequenced sample was cultured CD8+ T cells derived from PBMCs. The sequence was obtained from a male donor with HIV.

CDR3: CASRDGTGTTNTEAFF. The CDR3 nucleotides are TGTGCCAGCAGGGATGGCACCGGGACGACGAACACTGAAGCTTTCTTT. The chain combines TRBV28 with TRBJ1-1, with D perhaps matching TRBD1 (5 bases). Germline V CDR1 and CDR2: MDHEN, SYDVKM. The CDR3 runs 16 residues. V shed 6 bases and J shed 1 base, with 18 bases lying between them.